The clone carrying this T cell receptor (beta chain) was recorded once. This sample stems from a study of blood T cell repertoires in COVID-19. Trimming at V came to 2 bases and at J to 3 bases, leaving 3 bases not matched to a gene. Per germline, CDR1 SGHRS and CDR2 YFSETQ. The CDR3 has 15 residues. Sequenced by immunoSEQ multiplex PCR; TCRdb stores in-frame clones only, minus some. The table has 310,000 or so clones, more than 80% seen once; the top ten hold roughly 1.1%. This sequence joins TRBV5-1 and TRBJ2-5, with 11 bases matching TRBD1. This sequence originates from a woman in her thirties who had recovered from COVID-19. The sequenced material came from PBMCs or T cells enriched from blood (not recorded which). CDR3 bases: TGCGCCAGCAGCTTCGGGACAGGGGGGAAAGAGACCCAGTACTTC. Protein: CASSFGTGGKETQYF.